This paragraph reports one TCR beta chain. The data were taken from a study of technical replicates of blood from several donors. TCRdb's copy holds only in-frame clones and misses some; the assay was immunoSEQ multiplex PCR. Altogether roughly 83,000 clones are present, more than 90% being singletons, with the ten largest covering more than 0.2%. CDR3 size: 15 residues. CDR1 is SGHNT and CDR2 is YYREEE in the germline V gene (reference sequence). Trimming removed 5 bases from V and 5 bases from J, with 20 bases in between. This chain links TRBV5-4 with TRBJ2-7; a possible D gene is TRBD2 (6 bases). Sequencing was performed on T cells isolated from PBMCs. The TCR sequence derives from a human donor in good health. In nucleotides, the CDR3 is TGTGCCAGCAGTCCCCCCGGGGGTAGGTTAGACGAGCAGTACTTC. It encodes CASSPPGGRLDEQYF.